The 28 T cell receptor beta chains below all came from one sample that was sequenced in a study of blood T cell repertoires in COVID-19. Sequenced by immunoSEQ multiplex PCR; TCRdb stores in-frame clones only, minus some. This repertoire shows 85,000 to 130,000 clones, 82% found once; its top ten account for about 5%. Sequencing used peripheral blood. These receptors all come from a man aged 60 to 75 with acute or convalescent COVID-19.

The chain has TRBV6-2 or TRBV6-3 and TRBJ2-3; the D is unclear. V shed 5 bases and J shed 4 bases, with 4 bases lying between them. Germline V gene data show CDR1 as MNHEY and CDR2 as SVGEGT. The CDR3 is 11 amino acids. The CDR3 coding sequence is TGTGCCAGCAGTCTTTCAGATACGCAGTATTTT. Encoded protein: CASSLSDTQYF.

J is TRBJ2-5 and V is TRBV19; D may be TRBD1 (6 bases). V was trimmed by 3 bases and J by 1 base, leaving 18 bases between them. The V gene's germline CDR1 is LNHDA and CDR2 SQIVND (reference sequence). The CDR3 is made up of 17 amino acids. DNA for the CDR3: TGTGCCAGTAGTATTAAACAGGGCGGCCACATCCAAGAGACCCAGTACTTC. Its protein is CASSIKQGGHIQETQYF.

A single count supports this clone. CDR3 region: CASSVVGNSPLHF. In DNA, the CDR3 is TGTGCCAGCAGCGTAGTGGGCAATTCACCCCTCCACTTT. This chain links TRBV9 with TRBJ1-6; the D is unclear. There are 13 residues in the CDR3. Germline values: CDR1 SGDLS, CDR2 YYNGEE. V was trimmed by 0 bases and J by 7 bases, leaving 5 bases between them.

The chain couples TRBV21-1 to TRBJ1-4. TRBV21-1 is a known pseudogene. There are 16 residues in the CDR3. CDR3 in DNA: TGTGCCAGCAGCCCTCCGGGAGCCGCAACTAATGAAAAACTGTTTTTT. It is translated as CASSPPGAATNEKLFF.

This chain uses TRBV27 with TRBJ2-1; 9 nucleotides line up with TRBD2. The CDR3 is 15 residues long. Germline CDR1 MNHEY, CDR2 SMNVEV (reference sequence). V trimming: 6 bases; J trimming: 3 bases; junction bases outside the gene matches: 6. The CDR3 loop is CASRSQRGVYNEQFF. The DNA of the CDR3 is TGTGCCAGCAGGTCTCAGCGGGGGGTCTACAATGAGCAGTTCTTC.

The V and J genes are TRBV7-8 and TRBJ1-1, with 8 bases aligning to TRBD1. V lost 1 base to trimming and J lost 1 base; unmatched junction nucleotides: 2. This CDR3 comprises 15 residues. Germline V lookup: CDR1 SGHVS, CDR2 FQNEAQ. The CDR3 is CASSLVGQGNTEAFF. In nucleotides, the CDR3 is TGTGCCAGCAGCTTAGTTGGACAGGGGAACACTGAAGCTTTCTTT.

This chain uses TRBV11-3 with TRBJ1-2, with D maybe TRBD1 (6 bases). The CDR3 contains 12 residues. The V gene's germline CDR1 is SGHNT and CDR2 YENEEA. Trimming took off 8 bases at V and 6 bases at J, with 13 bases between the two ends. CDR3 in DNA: TGTGCCAGCTCCGGGACACAGGATGGCTACACCTTC. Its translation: CASSGTQDGYTF.

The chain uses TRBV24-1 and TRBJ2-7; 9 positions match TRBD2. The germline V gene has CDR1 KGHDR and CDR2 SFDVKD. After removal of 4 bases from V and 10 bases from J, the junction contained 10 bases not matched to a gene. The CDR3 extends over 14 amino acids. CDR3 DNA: TGTGCCACCAGTGAAGGCGGGAGGGCCCCCCTCCAGTACTTC. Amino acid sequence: CATSEGGRAPLQYF.

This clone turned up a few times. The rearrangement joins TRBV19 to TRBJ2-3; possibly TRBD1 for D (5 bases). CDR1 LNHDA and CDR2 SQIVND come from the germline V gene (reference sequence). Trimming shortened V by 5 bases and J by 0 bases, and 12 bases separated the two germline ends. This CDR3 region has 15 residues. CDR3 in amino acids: CASSGSTASTDTQYF. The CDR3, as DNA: TGTGCCAGTAGTGGCTCGACAGCTAGCACAGATACGCAGTATTTT.

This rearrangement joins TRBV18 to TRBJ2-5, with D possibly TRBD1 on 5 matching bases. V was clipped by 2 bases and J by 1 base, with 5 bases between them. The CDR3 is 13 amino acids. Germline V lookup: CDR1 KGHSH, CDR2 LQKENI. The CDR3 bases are TGTGCCAGCTCACCAGACAGCCAAGAGACCCAGTACTTC. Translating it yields CASSPDSQETQYF.

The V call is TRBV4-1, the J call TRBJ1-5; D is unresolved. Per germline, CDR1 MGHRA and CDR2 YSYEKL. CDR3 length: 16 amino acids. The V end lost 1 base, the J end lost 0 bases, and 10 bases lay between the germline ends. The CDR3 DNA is TGCGCCAGCAGCCAAGCCATGGCATATAGCAATCAGCCCCAGCATTTT. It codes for CASSQAMAYSNQPQHF.

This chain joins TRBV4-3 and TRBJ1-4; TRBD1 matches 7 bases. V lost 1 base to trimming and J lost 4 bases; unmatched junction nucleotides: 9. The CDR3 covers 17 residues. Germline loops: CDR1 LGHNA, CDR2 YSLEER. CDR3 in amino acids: CASSQAPGQNYNEKLFF. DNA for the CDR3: TGCGCCAGCAGCCAAGCTCCGGGACAGAATTATAATGAAAAACTGTTTTTT.

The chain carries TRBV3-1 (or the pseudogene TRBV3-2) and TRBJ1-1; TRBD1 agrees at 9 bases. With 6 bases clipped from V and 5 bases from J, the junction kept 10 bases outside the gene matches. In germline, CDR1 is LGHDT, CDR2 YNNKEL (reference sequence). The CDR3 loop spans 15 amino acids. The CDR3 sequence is CASSESDRGRTEAFF. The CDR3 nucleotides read TGTGCCAGCAGTGAATCCGACAGGGGGAGGACTGAAGCTTTCTTT.

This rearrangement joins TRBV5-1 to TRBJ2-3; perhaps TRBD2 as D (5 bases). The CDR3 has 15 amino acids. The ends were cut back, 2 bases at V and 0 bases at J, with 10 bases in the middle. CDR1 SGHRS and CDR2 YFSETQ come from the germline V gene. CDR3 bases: TGCGCCAGCAGCTTACCGAGCGGTAGCACAGATACGCAGTATTTT. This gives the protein CASSLPSGSTDTQYF.

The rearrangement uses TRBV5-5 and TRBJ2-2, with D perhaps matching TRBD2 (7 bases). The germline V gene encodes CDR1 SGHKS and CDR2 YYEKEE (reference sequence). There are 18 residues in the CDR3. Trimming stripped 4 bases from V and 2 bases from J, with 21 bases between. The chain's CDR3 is CASSPGLQGGFNTGELFF. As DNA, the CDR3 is TGTGCCAGCAGCCCGGGACTACAGGGCGGGTTTAACACCGGGGAGCTGTTTTTT.

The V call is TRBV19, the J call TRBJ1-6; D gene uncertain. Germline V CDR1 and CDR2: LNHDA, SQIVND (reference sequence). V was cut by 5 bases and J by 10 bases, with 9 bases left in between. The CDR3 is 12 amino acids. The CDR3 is CASSEESSPLHF. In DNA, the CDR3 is TGTGCCAGTAGTGAGGAGTCGTCACCCCTCCACTTT.

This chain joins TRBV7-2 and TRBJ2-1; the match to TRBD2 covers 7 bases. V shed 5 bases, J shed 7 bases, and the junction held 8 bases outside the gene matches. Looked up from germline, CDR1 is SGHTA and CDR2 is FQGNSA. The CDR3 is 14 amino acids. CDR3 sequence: CASSPLGGGNEQFF. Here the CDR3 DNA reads TGTGCCAGCAGCCCCCTCGGCGGGGGAAATGAGCAGTTCTTC.

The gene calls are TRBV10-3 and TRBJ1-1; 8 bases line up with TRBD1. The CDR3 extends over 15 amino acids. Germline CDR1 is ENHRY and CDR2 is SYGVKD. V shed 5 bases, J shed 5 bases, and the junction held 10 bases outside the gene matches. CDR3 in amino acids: CAISKQGGSRTEAFF. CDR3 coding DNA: TGTGCCATCAGTAAACAGGGGGGAAGTAGAACTGAAGCTTTCTTT.

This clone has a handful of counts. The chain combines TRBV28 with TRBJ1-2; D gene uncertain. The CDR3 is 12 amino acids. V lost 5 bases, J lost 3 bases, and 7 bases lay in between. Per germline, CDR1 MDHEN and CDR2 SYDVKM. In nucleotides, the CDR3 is TGTGCCAGCAGTACCCAGGACTATGGCTACACCTTC. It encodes CASSTQDYGYTF.

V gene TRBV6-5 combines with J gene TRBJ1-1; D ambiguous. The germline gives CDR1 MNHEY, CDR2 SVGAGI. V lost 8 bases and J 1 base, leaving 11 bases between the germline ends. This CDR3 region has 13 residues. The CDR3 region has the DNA TGTGCCAGCTCAGGTAACCCGAACACTGAAGCTTTCTTT. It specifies CASSGNPNTEAFF.

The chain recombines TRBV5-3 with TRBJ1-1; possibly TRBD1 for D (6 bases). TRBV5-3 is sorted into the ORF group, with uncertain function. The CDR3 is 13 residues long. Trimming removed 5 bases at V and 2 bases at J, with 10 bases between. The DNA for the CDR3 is TGTGCCAGAAGAAGGACAGATAACACTGAAGCTTTCTTT. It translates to CARRRTDNTEAFF.

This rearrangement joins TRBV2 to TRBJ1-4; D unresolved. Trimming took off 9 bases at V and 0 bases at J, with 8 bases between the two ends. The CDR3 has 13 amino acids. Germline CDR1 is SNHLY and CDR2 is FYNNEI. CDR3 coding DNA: TGTGCCAGGGCCGATGCAACTAATGAAAAACTGTTTTTT. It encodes CARADATNEKLFF. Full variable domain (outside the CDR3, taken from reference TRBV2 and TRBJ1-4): EPEVTQTPSHQVTQMGQEVILRCVPISNHLYFYWYRQILGQKVEFLVSFYNNEISEKSEIFDDQFSVERPDGSNFTLKIRSTKLEDSAMYFCARADATNEKLFFGSGTQLSVL.

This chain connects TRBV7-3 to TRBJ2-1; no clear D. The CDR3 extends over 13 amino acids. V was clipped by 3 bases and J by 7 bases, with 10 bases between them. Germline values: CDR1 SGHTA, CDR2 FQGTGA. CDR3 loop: CASSFSQSNEQFF. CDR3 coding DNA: TGTGCCAGCAGCTTTTCACAGTCTAATGAGCAGTTCTTC. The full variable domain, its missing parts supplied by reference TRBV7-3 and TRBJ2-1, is GAGVSQTPSNKVTEKGKYVELRCDPISGHTALYWYRQSLGQGPEFLIYFQGTGAADDSGLPNDRFFAVRPEGSVSTLKIQRTERGDSAVYLCASSFSQSNEQFFGPGTRLTVL.

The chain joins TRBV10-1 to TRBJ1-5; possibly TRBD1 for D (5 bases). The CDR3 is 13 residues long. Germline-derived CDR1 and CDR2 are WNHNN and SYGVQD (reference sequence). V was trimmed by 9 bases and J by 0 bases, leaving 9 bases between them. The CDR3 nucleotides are TGCGCCAGTTCTAGGGGTAGCAATCAGCCCCAGCATTTT. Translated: CASSRGSNQPQHF.

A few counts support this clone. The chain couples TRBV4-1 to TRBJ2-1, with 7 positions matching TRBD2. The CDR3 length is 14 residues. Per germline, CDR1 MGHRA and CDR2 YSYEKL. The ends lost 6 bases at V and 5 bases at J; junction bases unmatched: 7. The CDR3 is CASSRGAGNNEQFF. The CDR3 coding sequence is TGCGCCAGCAGTAGGGGAGCGGGGAACAATGAGCAGTTCTTC.

CDR3 nucleotides: TGTGCCACCAGCTATATCTCCACCCGAACAGGGTTGAACACTGAAGCTTTCTTT. Translated, it gives CATSYISTRTGLNTEAFF. The chain recombines TRBV15 with TRBJ1-1; weak D call: TRBD1 (6 bases). The germline V gene has CDR1 LNHNV and CDR2 YYDKDF (reference sequence). The germline V and J ends were trimmed by 5 bases and 0 bases, with 22 bases remaining between them. CDR3 size: 18 residues.

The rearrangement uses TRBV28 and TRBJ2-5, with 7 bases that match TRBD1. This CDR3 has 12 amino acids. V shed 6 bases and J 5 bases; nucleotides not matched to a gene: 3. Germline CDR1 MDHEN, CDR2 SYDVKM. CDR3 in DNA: TGTGCCAGCAGGACAGGGTCGGAGACCCAGTACTTC. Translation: CASRTGSETQYF.

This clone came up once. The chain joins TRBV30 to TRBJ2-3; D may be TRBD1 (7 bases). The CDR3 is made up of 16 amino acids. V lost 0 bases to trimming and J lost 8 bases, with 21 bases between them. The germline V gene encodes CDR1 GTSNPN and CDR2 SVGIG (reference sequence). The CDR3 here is CAWSVHGGPQGITQYF. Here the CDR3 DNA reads TGTGCCTGGAGTGTACACGGAGGGCCACAGGGGATTACGCAGTATTTT.